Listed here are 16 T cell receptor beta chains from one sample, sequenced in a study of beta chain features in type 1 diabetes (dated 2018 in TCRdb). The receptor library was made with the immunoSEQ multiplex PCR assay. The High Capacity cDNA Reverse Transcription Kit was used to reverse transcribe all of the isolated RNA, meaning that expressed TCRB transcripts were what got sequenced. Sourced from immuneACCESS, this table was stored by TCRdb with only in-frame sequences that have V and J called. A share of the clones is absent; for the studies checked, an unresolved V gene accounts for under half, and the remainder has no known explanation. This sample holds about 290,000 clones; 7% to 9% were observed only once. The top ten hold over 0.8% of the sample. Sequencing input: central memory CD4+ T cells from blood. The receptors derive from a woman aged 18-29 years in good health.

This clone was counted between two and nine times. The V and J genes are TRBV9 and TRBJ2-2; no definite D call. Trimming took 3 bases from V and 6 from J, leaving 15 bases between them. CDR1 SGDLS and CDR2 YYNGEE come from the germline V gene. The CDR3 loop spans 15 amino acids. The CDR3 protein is CASSAAHPLPGELFF. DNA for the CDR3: TGTGCCAGCAGCGCGGCGCACCCACTGCCCGGGGAGCTGTTTTTT. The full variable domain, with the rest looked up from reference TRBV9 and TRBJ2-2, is DSGVTQTPKHLITATGQRVTLRCSPRSGDLSVYWYQQSLDQGLQFLIQYYNGEERAKGNILERFSAQQFPDLHSELNLSSLELGDSALYFCASSAAHPLPGELFFGEGSRLTVL.

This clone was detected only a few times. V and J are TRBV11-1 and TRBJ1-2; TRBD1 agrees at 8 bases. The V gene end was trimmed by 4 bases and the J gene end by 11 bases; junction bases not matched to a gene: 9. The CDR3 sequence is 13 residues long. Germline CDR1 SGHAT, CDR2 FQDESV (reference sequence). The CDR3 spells CASSSGRTGRYTF. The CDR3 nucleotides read TGTGCCAGCAGCTCGGGCCGGACAGGGCGGTACACCTTC.

The DNA of the CDR3 is TGTGCCAGCAGATTACCCGGGACAGGGAGTTCACCCCTCCACTTT. As protein: CASRLPGTGSSPLHF. This chain connects TRBV7-2 to TRBJ1-6; TRBD1 agrees at 9 bases. The CDR3 spans 15 residues. Unmatched junction bases numbered 9, after V lost 6 bases and J lost 9 bases. CDR1 and CDR2 from the germline V gene are SGHTA and FQGNSA.

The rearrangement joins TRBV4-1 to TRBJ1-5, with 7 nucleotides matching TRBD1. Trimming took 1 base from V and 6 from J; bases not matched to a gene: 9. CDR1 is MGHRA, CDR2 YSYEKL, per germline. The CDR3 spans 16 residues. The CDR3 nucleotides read TGCGCCAGCAGCCAAGTTCCGCACAGGGGCCCTCAGCCCCAGCATTTT. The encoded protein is CASSQVPHRGPQPQHF.

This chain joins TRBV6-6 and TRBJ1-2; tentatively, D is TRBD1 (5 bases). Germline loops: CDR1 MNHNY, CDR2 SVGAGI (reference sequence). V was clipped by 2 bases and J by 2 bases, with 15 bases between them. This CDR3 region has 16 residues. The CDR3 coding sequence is TGTGCCAGCAGTTACGGATCGACAGTTCCCAACTATGGCTACACCTTC. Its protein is CASSYGSTVPNYGYTF.

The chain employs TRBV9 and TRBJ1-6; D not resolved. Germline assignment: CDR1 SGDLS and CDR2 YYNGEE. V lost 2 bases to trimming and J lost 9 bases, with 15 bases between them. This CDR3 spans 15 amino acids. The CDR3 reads CASSVGRSRSSPLHF. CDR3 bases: TGTGCCAGCAGCGTGGGCAGGTCTAGAAGTTCACCCCTCCACTTT.

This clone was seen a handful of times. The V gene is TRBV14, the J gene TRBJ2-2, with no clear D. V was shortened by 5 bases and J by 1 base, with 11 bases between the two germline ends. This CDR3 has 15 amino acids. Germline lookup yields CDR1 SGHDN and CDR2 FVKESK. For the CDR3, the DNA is TGTGCCAGCAGCTCCACAAGCCGGAACACCGGGGAGCTGTTTTTT. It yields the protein CASSSTSRNTGELFF.

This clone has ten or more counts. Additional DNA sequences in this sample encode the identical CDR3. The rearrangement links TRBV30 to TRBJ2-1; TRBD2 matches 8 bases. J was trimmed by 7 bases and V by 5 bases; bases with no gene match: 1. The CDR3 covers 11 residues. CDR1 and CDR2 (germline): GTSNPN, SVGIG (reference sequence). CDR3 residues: CAWAGGNEQFF. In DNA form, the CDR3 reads TGTGCCTGGGCGGGAGGAAATGAGCAGTTCTTC.

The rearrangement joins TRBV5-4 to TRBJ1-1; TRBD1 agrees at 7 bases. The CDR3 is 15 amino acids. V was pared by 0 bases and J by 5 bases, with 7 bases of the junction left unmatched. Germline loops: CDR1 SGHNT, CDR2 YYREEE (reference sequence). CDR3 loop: CASSLADRVATEAFF. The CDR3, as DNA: TGTGCCAGCAGCTTGGCCGACAGGGTGGCGACTGAAGCTTTCTTT.

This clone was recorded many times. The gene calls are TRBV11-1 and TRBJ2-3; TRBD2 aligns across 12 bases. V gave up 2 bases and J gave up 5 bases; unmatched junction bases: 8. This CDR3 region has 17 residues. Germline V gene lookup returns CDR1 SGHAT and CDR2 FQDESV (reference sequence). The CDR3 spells CASSLWVTSGSEDTQYF. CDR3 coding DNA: TGTGCCAGCAGCTTATGGGTGACTAGCGGGAGTGAAGATACGCAGTATTTT.

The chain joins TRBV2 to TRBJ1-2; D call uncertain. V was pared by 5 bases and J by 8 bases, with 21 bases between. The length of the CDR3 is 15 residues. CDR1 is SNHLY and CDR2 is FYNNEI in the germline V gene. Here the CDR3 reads CASSYTPDLDTGYTF. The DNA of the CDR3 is TGTGCCAGCAGTTACACACCAGATCTCGACACGGGCTACACCTTC. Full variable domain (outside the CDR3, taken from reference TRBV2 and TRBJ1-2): EPEVTQTPSHQVTQMGQEVILRCVPISNHLYFYWYRQILGQKVEFLVSFYNNEISEKSEIFDDQFSVERPDGSNFTLKIRSTKLEDSAMYFCASSYTPDLDTGYTFGSGTRLTVV.

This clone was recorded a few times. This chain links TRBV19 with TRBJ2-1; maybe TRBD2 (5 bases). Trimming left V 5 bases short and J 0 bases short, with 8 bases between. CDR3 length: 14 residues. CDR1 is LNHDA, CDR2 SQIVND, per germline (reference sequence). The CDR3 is CASSFRGSYNEQFF. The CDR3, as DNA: TGTGCCAGTAGTTTCCGGGGCTCCTACAATGAGCAGTTCTTC.

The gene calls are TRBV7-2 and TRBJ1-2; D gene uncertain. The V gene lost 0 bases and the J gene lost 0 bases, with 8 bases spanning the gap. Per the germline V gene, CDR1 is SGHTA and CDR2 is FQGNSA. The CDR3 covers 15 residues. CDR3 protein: CASSLAGLTNYGYTF. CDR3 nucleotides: TGTGCCAGCAGCTTAGCGGGTCTCACTAACTATGGCTACACCTTC.

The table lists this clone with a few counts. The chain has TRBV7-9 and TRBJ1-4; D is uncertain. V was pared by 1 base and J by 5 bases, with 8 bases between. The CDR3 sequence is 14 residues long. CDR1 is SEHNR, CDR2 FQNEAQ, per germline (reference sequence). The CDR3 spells CASSLGSGNEKLFF. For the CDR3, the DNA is TGTGCCAGCAGCTTAGGATCGGGGAATGAAAAACTGTTTTTT.

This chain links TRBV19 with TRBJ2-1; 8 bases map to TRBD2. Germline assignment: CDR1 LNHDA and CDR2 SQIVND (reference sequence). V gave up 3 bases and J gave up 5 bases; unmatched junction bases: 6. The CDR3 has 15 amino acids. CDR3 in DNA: TGTGCCAGTAGTATCGCCGGGACTAGTCACAATGAGCAGTTCTTC. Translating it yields CASSIAGTSHNEQFF. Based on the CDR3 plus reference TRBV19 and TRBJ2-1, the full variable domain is DGGITQSPKYLFRKEGQNVTLSCEQNLNHDAMYWYRQDPGQGLRLIYYSQIVNDFQKGDIAEGYSVSREKKESFPLTVTSAQKNPTAFYLCASSIAGTSHNEQFFGPGTRLTVL.

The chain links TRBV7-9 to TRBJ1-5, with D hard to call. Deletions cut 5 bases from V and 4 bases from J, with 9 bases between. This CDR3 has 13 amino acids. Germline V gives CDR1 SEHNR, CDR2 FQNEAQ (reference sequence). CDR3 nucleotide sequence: TGTGCCAGCAGCACCGGGATGAATCAGCCCCAGCATTTT. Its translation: CASSTGMNQPQHF.